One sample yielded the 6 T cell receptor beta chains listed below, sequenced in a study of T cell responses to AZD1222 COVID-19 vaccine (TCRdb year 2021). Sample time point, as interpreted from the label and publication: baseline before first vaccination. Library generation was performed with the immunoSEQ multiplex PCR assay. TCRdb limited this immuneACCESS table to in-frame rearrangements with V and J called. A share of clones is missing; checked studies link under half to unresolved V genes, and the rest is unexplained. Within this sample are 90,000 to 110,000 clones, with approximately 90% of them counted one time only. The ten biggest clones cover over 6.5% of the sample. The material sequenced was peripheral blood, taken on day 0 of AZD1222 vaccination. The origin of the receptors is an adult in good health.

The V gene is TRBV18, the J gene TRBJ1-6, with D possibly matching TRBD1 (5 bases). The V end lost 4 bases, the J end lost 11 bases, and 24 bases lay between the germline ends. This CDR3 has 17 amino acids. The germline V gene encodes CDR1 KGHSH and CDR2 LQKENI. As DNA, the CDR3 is TGTGCCAGCTCACGGTCGACAGTTTGGCAGGGCGATGCACCCCTCCACTTT. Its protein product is CASSRSTVWQGDAPLHF.

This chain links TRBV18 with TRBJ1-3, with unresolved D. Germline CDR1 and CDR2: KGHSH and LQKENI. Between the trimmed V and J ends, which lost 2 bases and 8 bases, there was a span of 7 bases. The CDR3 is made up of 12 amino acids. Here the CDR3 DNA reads TGTGCCAGCTCACCATCAAGTGACACCATATATTTT. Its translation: CASSPSSDTIYF.

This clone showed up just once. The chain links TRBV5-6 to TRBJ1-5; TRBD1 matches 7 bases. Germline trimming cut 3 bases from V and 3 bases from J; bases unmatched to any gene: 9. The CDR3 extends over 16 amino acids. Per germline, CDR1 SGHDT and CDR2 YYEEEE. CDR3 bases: TGTGCCAGCAGCTCGTCCGGGACAGTCTTCAATCAGCCCCAGCATTTT. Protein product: CASSSSGTVFNQPQHF. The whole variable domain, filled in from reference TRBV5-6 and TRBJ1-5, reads DAGVTQSPTHLIKTRGQQVTLRCSPKSGHDTVSWYQQALGQGPQFIFQYYEEEERQRGNFPDRFSGHQFPNYSSELNVNALLLGDSALYLCASSSSGTVFNQPQHFGDGTRLSIL.

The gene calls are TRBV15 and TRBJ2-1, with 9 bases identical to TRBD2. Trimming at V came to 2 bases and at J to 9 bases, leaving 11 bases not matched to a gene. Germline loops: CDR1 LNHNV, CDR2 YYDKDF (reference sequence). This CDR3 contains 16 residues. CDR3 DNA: TGTGCCACCAGCAGAATCGTCGTAGCGGGAGAGGGTGAGCAGTTCTTC. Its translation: CATSRIVVAGEGEQFF.

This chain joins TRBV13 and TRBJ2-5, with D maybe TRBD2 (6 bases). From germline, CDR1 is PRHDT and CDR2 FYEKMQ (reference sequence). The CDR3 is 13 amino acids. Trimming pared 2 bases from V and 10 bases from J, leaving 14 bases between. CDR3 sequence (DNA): TGTGCCAGCAGCTTACCTGGCGGAGGGGACCAGTACTTC. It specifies CASSLPGGGDQYF.

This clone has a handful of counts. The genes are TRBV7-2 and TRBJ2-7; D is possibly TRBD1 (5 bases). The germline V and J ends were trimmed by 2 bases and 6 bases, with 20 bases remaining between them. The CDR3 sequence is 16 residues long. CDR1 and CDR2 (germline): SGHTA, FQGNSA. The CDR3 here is CASSLSAGSGAREQYF. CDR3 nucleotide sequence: TGTGCCAGCAGCTTATCGGCAGGGTCTGGGGCCCGCGAGCAGTACTTC.